A selection of T cell receptor beta chains follows, all from one sample in a study of blood T cell repertoires in COVID-19. Clones were read by immunoSEQ multiplex PCR, and TCRdb kept only the in-frame ones, dropping some. In the table there are about 230,000 clones, approximately 87% of which are singletons. Sequenced material: peripheral blood. The source of these receptors is a woman between 65 and 79 years old with active or convalescent COVID-19. CDR3s include the opening cysteine and the closing phenylalanine or tryptophan. D genes are given only for firm matches. Clone size appears in some rows only: once, few, many, or a class for an expanded clone.

CDR3nt	CDR3aa	j_gene	d_gene	v_gene	abundance
TGCGCCAGCAGTTTTAGCGGGGCAATCACAGATACGCAGTATTTT	CASSFSGAITDTQYF	TRBJ2-3	TRBD2	TRBV5-1	.
TGTGCCAGCAGCGTTGACAGGGGGAGGGAGACCCAGTACTTC	CASSVDRGRETQYF	TRBJ2-5	TRBD1	TRBV9	once
TGTGCCAGCAGTCGCGGGGGCTTCAACAATGAGCAGTTCTTC	CASSRGGFNNEQFF	TRBJ2-1	.	TRBV6-2/TRBV6-3	.
TGTGCCAGCAGCAACCTGAGAACTGAAGCTTTCTTT	CASSNLRTEAFF	TRBJ1-1	.	TRBV3-1/TRBV3-2	.
TGTGCCAGCTCACCGCAGGGGGTGGGGGCCTCTGGGGCCAACGTCCTGACTTTC	CASSPQGVGASGANVLTF	TRBJ2-6	TRBD1	TRBV18	.
TGTGCCAGCAGGCCCCTAGCGGACCGCACAGATACGCAGTATTTT	CASRPLADRTDTQYF	TRBJ2-3	TRBD2	TRBV6-5	.
TGTGCCAGCAGCTTCGAGATTTACACTGAAGCTTTCTTT	CASSFEIYTEAFF	TRBJ1-1	.	TRBV7-2	.
TGTGCCAGCAGTCCCCCGGGCTACGAGCAGTACTTC	CASSPPGYEQYF	TRBJ2-7	.	TRBV28	.
TGTGCCAGCAGCTTTGAGCAGGGAACTAATGAAAAACTGTTTTTT	CASSFEQGTNEKLFF	TRBJ1-4	.	TRBV5-6	.
TGTGTCACCGACTCCCGCACAGATACGCAGTATTTT	CVTDSRTDTQYF	TRBJ2-3	.	TRBV5-4	.
TGTGCCAGCAGCTCCAGCGCGGAGGGTTCCTACGAGCAGTACTTC	CASSSSAEGSYEQYF	TRBJ2-7	.	TRBV11-3	.
TGTGCCAGCCAGCGGGAGACGAGTCAAGAGACCCAGTACTTC	CASQRETSQETQYF	TRBJ2-5	TRBD2	TRBV3-1/TRBV3-2	.
TGTGCCAGCAGATATAATTCAGGCAATCAGCCCCAGCATTTT	CASRYNSGNQPQHF	TRBJ1-5	.	TRBV27	.
TGTGCCAGCAGTGAGGGACAGGTCTTGGGCTACACCTTC	CASSEGQVLGYTF	TRBJ1-2	TRBD1	TRBV2	.
TGTGCCGTCCTCGGGACTAGCGGGTCAACATACAATGAGCAGTTCTTC	CAVLGTSGSTYNEQFF	TRBJ2-1	TRBD2	TRBV10-3	.
TGTGCCAGCAGCTCGGGACAGGGGCTCACTGAAGCTTTCTTT	CASSSGQGLTEAFF	TRBJ1-1	TRBD1	TRBV5-4	.
TGTGCCAGCGGACTAAGCTCCGGGGAGCTGTTTTTT	CASGLSSGELFF	TRBJ2-2	.	TRBV2	few
TGTGCCAGCAGACTAGGGACTAACCAAGAGACCCAGTACTTC	CASRLGTNQETQYF	TRBJ2-5	TRBD2	TRBV28	.
TGCGCCAGCAGCCAAAGGACAGGGGGCGATTCACCCCTCCACTTT	CASSQRTGGDSPLHF	TRBJ1-6	TRBD1	TRBV4-1	many
TGTGCCTGGAATCCCCCCGGAGGGGTACGGAACACCATATATTTT	CAWNPPGGVRNTIYF	TRBJ1-3	.	TRBV30	.
TGTGCCAGCAGCCGGACTAGCACAGATACGCAGTATTTT	CASSRTSTDTQYF	TRBJ2-3	.	TRBV13	.
TGCGCCAGCAGCCAGCGACTAGAAAACACAGATACGCAGTATTTT	CASSQRLENTDTQYF	TRBJ2-3	.	TRBV4-1	.
TGTGCCAGCAGTTTAGCCCTCCTACAGACCCAGTACTTC	CASSLALLQTQYF	TRBJ2-5	.	TRBV27	.
TGCGCCAGCAGCTTGGCCGAATCGGGGGTAGGTTCCCTCCACTTT	CASSLAESGVGSLHF	TRBJ1-6	.	TRBV5-1	.
TGTGCCAGCAGCAGCAGCGGGATTAGCACAGATACGCAGTATTTT	CASSSSGISTDTQYF	TRBJ2-3	TRBD2	TRBV7-9	.
TGTGCCAGCAGTGAAGCCCACAGGACGGAACAGTACTTC	CASSEAHRTEQYF	TRBJ2-7	.	TRBV2	.
TGTGCCAGCAGTTACGGGGGGGAAGGCTACACCTTC	CASSYGGEGYTF	TRBJ1-2	.	TRBV12-3/TRBV12-4	.
TGTGCCAGCAGCATAGGGGACTCTGAAGCTTTCTTT	CASSIGDSEAFF	TRBJ1-1	.	TRBV9	.
TGTGCCAGCAGCTCCGCCGGACAGTACACTGAAGCTTTCTTT	CASSSAGQYTEAFF	TRBJ1-1	.	TRBV7-3	once
TGTGCCTGGAGAAACAGCCTATCCACTGAAGCTTTCTTT	CAWRNSLSTEAFF	TRBJ1-1	.	TRBV30	.
TGTGCCAGCTCACCACTCAGGGAAAATGAAGCTTTCTTT	CASSPLRENEAFF	TRBJ1-1	.	TRBV18	.
TGTGCCAGCAGTGAGGACAGATACACCGGGGAGCTGTTTTTT	CASSEDRYTGELFF	TRBJ2-2	.	TRBV6-1	.
TGTGCCAGCAGCCCCGGACTAGCGGTTAACACCGGGGAGCTGTTTTTT	CASSPGLAVNTGELFF	TRBJ2-2	TRBD2	TRBV3-1/TRBV3-2	.
TGTGCCAGCTCCCGGGAGGGAATAACCGGGGAGCTGTTTTTT	CASSREGITGELFF	TRBJ2-2	TRBD2	TRBV18	.
TGTGCCAGTAGTATCGTATCCTCGGGCACAGATACGCAGTATTTT	CASSIVSSGTDTQYF	TRBJ2-3	.	TRBV19	.
TGTGCCAGCAGTTTCCGGGACAGGGCACACAATGAGCAGTTCTTC	CASSFRDRAHNEQFF	TRBJ2-1	TRBD1	TRBV27	few
TGTGCCAGCGCCGCTAGAGCCGGGGGGAGATATAGCAATCAGCCCCAGCATTTT	CASAARAGGRYSNQPQHF	TRBJ1-5	.	TRBV2	.
TGTGCCAGCAGTTACGGGGGGGGAGAAAAACTGTTTTTT	CASSYGGGEKLFF	TRBJ1-4	.	TRBV6-6	.
TGTGCCAGTAGCTCCCTCGGAGGGCTCTATGGCTACACCTTC	CASSSLGGLYGYTF	TRBJ1-2	.	TRBV19	.
TGTGCCAGCAGCTTAATGGGAGGTAGGGGTGCGGTCACTGAAGCTTTCTTT	CASSLMGGRGAVTEAFF	TRBJ1-1	.	TRBV7-9	few
TGCGCCAGCAGCTGGACAGGATTAAGCTACACCTTC	CASSWTGLSYTF	TRBJ1-2	TRBD1	TRBV5-1	.
TGTGCCAGCAGTATGACAGGGGCTGAAAATTCACCCCTCCACTTT	CASSMTGAENSPLHF	TRBJ1-6	TRBD1	TRBV6-5	.
TGTGCCAGCAGCGTAGCCCCAAATTTGAACACTGAAGCTTTCTTT	CASSVAPNLNTEAFF	TRBJ1-1	.	TRBV9	few
TGTGCCAGCTCATCTCAGACTAGCGGGGTCTACAATGAGCAGTTCTTC	CASSSQTSGVYNEQFF	TRBJ2-1	TRBD2	TRBV18	.
TGTGCCAGCACTGGAGTCGGGACCTACGAGCAGTACTTC	CASTGVGTYEQYF	TRBJ2-7	.	TRBV28	.
TGTGCCAGCAGCTCCTCCCCGCAGGGAGAAGCTTTCTTT	CASSSSPQGEAFF	TRBJ1-1	.	TRBV7-9	.
TGTGCCAGCAGCGCCCAACAGGGGGCGGTAGTCAATGAGCAGTTCTTC	CASSAQQGAVVNEQFF	TRBJ2-1	TRBD1	TRBV7-9	.
TGTGCCAGCAGCGTAGTTCCTAGCGGGGGGGCTGAGCAGTTCTTC	CASSVVPSGGAEQFF	TRBJ2-1	TRBD2	TRBV9	.
TGTGCCAGCAGCCCTAGCGGGAGAAGGGCCTACGAGCAGTACTTC	CASSPSGRRAYEQYF	TRBJ2-7	TRBD2	TRBV2	.
TGTGCCAGCAGCCCAGGTAGGGACAGCTCCTACGAGCAGTACTTC	CASSPGRDSSYEQYF	TRBJ2-7	TRBD1	TRBV6-2/TRBV6-3	.
TGTGCCAGCAGGCCCACCCCGGGGTGGAATCAGCCCCAGCATTTT	CASRPTPGWNQPQHF	TRBJ1-5	.	TRBV6-6	.
TGTGCCAGCTCACCCCGTAGCGGCTACGAGCAGTACTTC	CASSPRSGYEQYF	TRBJ2-7	.	TRBV18	.
TGTGCCAGCAGCCCCCCAGGGAGGACCGGGGAGCTGTTTTTT	CASSPPGRTGELFF	TRBJ2-2	.	TRBV6-5	.
TGCGCCAGCAGCTTCGGGGGAACGGAAGAAAAACTGTTTTTT	CASSFGGTEEKLFF	TRBJ1-4	.	TRBV5-1	.